The clone carrying this T cell receptor beta chain was counted only a few times. What it binds is not known. Memory CD4+ cells were defined as CD4+CD45RO+CD25-. Constant-region reverse primers amplified full-length variable regions, followed by semi-nested Nested Universal Primer A PCR. TCRdb called the 5' RACE reads again in MiXCR, with one record for every CDR3 protein. Seen here are tens of thousands of distinct CDR3 sequences, 25% to 30% observed once, and the top ten hold approximately 3.2%. The trim removed 6 bases at V and 5 bases at J, leaving 13 bases unmatched. The CDR3 spans 16 residues. General observations from the study: The larger-cohort validation was restricted to a single TCR beta V-J rearrangement rather than whole repertoires.

The chain recombines TRBV12-3 or TRBV12-4 with TRBJ2-5; 9 positions match TRBD1. Sequenced material: tumor-infiltrating memory CD4+ T cells sorted from the breast tumor. Subset reported: memory CD4+ T cells, CD4+CD45RO+CD25-. The receptor was isolated from a female donor with breast cancer. CDR3 region: CASSHAGTGMSETQYF. The CDR3 bases are TGTGCCAGCAGCCACGCCGGGACAGGGATGTCGGAGACCCAGTACTTC.